One and the same sample provided the 17 T cell receptor beta chains below, sequenced in a study of blood T cell repertoires in COVID-19. Using immunoSEQ multiplex PCR, the repertoire was profiled, and TCRdb retains in-frame clones only, with some absent. The profile shows around 150,000 clones, 75% to 80% of them singletons. Material: peripheral blood. The source of these receptors is a woman aged 45 to 65 with active or convalescent COVID-19.

The V call is TRBV7-9, the J call TRBJ1-2; weak D call: TRBD1 (6 bases). Trimming took off 0 bases at V and 4 bases at J, with 9 bases between the two ends. Germline loops: CDR1 SEHNR, CDR2 FQNEAQ (reference sequence). The CDR3 runs to 14 residues. The DNA of the CDR3 is TGTGCCAGCAGCTTAGCGGACAGCCCCTATGGCTACACCTTC. Translating gives CASSLADSPYGYTF.

The chain is built from TRBV6-6 and TRBJ1-1; no definite D call. V was trimmed by 6 bases and J by 0 bases, leaving 11 bases between them. The CDR3 contains 14 residues. From germline, CDR1 is MNHNY and CDR2 SVGAGI (reference sequence). CDR3 in amino acids: CASRVSGMNTEAFF. Written as DNA, the CDR3 is TGTGCCAGCAGGGTTAGCGGCATGAACACTGAAGCTTTCTTT.

The chain uses TRBV7-2 and TRBJ1-4; D remains ambiguous. The ends were cut back, 4 bases at V and 2 bases at J, with 11 bases in the middle. Germline-derived CDR1 and CDR2 are SGHTA and FQGNSA. CDR3 size: 15 residues. The CDR3 spells CASSSFRATNEKLFF. CDR3 nucleotide sequence: TGTGCCAGCAGCTCTTTCCGAGCGACTAATGAAAAACTGTTTTTT.

The chain carries TRBV9 and TRBJ1-4, with D possibly matching TRBD1 (6 bases). Germline loops: CDR1 SGDLS, CDR2 YYNGEE. Trimming removed 0 bases from V and 5 bases from J, with 14 bases in between. This CDR3 has 16 amino acids. CDR3 nucleotides: TGTGCCAGCAGCGTAGATCGGGGGGCGGGGAATGAAAAACTGTTTTTT. Translated, it gives CASSVDRGAGNEKLFF.

This clone was counted once. The rearrangement joins TRBV7-9 to TRBJ1-1; D is possibly TRBD1 (5 bases). This CDR3 contains 12 residues. Germline V gives CDR1 SEHNR, CDR2 FQNEAQ (reference sequence). Between the trimmed V and J ends, which lost 4 bases and 6 bases, there was a span of 9 bases. The CDR3 sequence: CASSSGWPEAFF. The CDR3 DNA reads TGTGCCAGCAGCTCAGGGTGGCCTGAAGCTTTCTTT.

The rearrangement links TRBV7-2 to TRBJ2-5, with 12 bases lining up with TRBD2. Germline V lookup: CDR1 SGHTA, CDR2 FQGNSA. Germline trimming cut 3 bases from V and 1 base from J; bases unmatched to any gene: 3. CDR3 length: 16 residues. The CDR3 is CASSFSSGGVQETQYF. CDR3 nucleotide sequence: TGTGCCAGCAGCTTTTCTAGCGGGGGGGTCCAAGAGACCCAGTACTTC. Full variable domain (rest looked up from reference TRBV7-2 and TRBJ2-5): GAGVSQSPSNKVTEKGKDVELRCDPISGHTALYWYRQSLGQGLEFLIYFQGNSAPDKSGLPSDRFSAERTGGSVSTLTIQRTQQEDSAVYLCASSFSSGGVQETQYFGPGTRLLVL.

The V and J genes are TRBV4-2 and TRBJ1-2; tentatively, D is TRBD1 (6 bases). Germline V CDR1 and CDR2: LGHNA, YNFKEQ. Trimming pared 0 bases from V and 4 bases from J, leaving 12 bases between. The CDR3 is made up of 15 amino acids. CDR3 nucleotides: TGTGCCAGCAGCCAAGATACAGGGTTGGGCTATGGCTACACCTTC. Translation: CASSQDTGLGYGYTF.

The rearrangement uses TRBV6-5 and TRBJ2-1; weak D call: TRBD1 (5 bases). The CDR3 is 13 residues long. Trimming stripped 2 bases from V and 10 bases from J, with 12 bases between. CDR1 is MNHEY, CDR2 SVGAGI, per germline. The CDR3 coding sequence is TGTGCCAGCAGTTACGACCGCCCAGGGGAGCAGTTCTTC. This encodes CASSYDRPGEQFF.

The chain is built from TRBV6-2 or TRBV6-3 and TRBJ2-2; 7 bases align to TRBD1. Germline V lookup: CDR1 MNHEY, CDR2 SVGEGT. Unmatched junction bases numbered 4, after V lost 2 bases and J lost 4 bases. The CDR3 is 15 residues long. CDR3 sequence reads: CASSYGGQVTGELFF. The DNA for the CDR3 is TGTGCCAGCAGTTACGGCGGACAGGTCACCGGGGAGCTGTTTTTT.

This chain joins TRBV6-6 and TRBJ1-1; 7 bases fit TRBD1. Germline CDR1 reads MNHNY; CDR2 reads SVGAGI (reference sequence). The V segment lost 4 bases and the J segment 4 bases; nucleotides outside the gene matches: 0. The CDR3 sequence is 12 residues long. The CDR3 spells CASSSGGTEAFF. The CDR3 DNA reads as TGTGCCAGCAGTTCAGGGGGCACTGAAGCTTTCTTT.

The chain uses TRBV7-2 and TRBJ2-3; tentatively, D is TRBD1 (6 bases). V lost 5 bases to trimming and J lost 6 bases, with 18 bases between them. The V gene's germline CDR1 is SGHTA and CDR2 FQGNSA. CDR3 length: 15 residues. DNA for the CDR3: TGTGCCAGCAGCCCTTGGACAGTAAGGAGGGATACGCAGTATTTT. This codes for CASSPWTVRRDTQYF.

The chain carries TRBV7-7 and TRBJ2-5; 11 positions agree with TRBD1. Germline values: CDR1 SSHAT, CDR2 FNYEAQ (reference sequence). V was clipped by 6 bases and J by 1 base; unmatched bases: 4. The CDR3 totals 15 residues. This CDR3 reads CASSPGTGGQETQYF. CDR3 in DNA: TGTGCCAGCAGTCCCGGGACAGGGGGCCAAGAGACCCAGTACTTC.

CDR3 region: CASSKRGGASNQPQHF. CDR3 coding DNA: TGTGCCAGCAGCAAACGAGGGGGCGCTTCAAATCAGCCCCAGCATTTT. V gene TRBV21-1 combines with J gene TRBJ1-5; the listed D gene, TRBD1, was not tested against the DNA. TRBV21-1 is tagged as a pseudogene. This CDR3 region has 16 residues.

The sample holds a few counts of this clone. This chain links TRBV4-2 with TRBJ1-2, with D uncertain. V lost 0 bases and J 2 bases, leaving 7 bases between the germline ends. Germline V gives CDR1 LGHNA, CDR2 YNFKEQ. The CDR3 extends over 14 amino acids. CDR3 protein: CASSQEQRNYGYTF. CDR3 nucleotides: TGTGCCAGCAGCCAAGAACAGAGAAACTATGGCTACACCTTC.

The chain recombines TRBV6-1 with TRBJ2-7, with D maybe TRBD1 (6 bases). There are 16 residues in the CDR3. V lost 3 bases to trimming and J lost 3 bases, with 18 bases between them. Germline-derived CDR1 and CDR2 are MNHNS and SASEGT. DNA for the CDR3: TGTGCCAGCAGTGATAAAGGACAGCCCACACTCTACGAGCAGTACTTC. It encodes CASSDKGQPTLYEQYF.

The chain combines TRBV6-2 or TRBV6-3 with TRBJ2-4; D is uncertain. The germline V and J ends were trimmed by 2 bases and 7 bases, with 12 bases remaining between them. The V gene's germline CDR1 is MNHEY and CDR2 SVGEGT. The CDR3 has 14 amino acids. CDR3 DNA: TGTGCCAGCAGTTACGACCTGGGCGTTAACATTCAGTACTTC. Its translation: CASSYDLGVNIQYF.

This clone was found a few times. V and J are TRBV3-1 (or the pseudogene TRBV3-2) and TRBJ2-3; maybe TRBD2 (7 bases). The CDR3 is 17 residues long. The V gene lost 1 base and the J gene lost 2 bases, with 16 bases spanning the gap. Germline V lookup: CDR1 LGHDT, CDR2 YNNKEL (reference sequence). The CDR3 loop reads CASSQGGRGTATDTQYF. The CDR3 DNA is TGTGCCAGCAGCCAAGGGGGGCGGGGGACCGCCACAGATACGCAGTATTTT.